This TCR beta chain was identified in a study of cytomegalovirus exposure and HLA in healthy donors. The study's findings and limits: When analyzed later, a missense DCLRE1C variant was found to be linked to TCR beta V- and J-gene trimming. TCR beta sequences reportedly predicted most subjects' HLA-A and HLA-B alleles accurately. The majority of CMV-associated TCR beta chains were reported as apparently HLA-restricted in a later analysis.

About this clone: As yet, its antigen is unknown. At one boundary the junction diverges from the germline segment, which might be a read error.

PCR was performed using 60 Vbeta and 13 Jbeta primers. TCRdb's copy holds only in-frame clones and misses some; the assay was immunoSEQ multiplex PCR. The repertoire has over 100,000 clones, 78% of them found once; the top ten carry approximately 1.7%. The CDR3 runs to 15 residues. Germline CDR1 and CDR2: SEHNR and FQNEAQ (reference sequence). Input material: PBMCs. This chain connects TRBV7-9 to TRBJ2-1; 7 bases map to TRBD2. This receptor was identified in a woman in her 40s in good health and CMV-seronegative. CDR3 sequence reads: CSSSSSGSSYNEQFF. The CDR3 DNA reads as TGTTCCAGCAGCTCTAGCGGATCGTCCTACAATGAGCAGTTCTTC. Complete variable domain (other parts from reference TRBV7-9 and TRBJ2-1): DTGVSQNPRHKITKRGQNVTFRCDPISEHNRLYWYRQTLGQGPEFLTYFQNEAQLEKSRLLSDRFSAERPKGSFSTLEIQRTEQGDSAMYLCSSSSSGSSYNEQFFGPGTRLTVL.